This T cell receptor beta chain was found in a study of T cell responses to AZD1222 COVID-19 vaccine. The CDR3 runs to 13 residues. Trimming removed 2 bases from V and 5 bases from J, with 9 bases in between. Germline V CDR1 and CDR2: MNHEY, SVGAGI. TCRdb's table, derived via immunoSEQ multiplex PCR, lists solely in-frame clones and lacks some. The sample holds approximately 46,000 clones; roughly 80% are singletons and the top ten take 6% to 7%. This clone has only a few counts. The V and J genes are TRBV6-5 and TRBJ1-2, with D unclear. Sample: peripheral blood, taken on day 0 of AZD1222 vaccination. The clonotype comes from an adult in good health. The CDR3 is CASSYMGTYGYTF. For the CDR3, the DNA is TGTGCCAGCAGTTACATGGGAACGTATGGCTACACCTTC.